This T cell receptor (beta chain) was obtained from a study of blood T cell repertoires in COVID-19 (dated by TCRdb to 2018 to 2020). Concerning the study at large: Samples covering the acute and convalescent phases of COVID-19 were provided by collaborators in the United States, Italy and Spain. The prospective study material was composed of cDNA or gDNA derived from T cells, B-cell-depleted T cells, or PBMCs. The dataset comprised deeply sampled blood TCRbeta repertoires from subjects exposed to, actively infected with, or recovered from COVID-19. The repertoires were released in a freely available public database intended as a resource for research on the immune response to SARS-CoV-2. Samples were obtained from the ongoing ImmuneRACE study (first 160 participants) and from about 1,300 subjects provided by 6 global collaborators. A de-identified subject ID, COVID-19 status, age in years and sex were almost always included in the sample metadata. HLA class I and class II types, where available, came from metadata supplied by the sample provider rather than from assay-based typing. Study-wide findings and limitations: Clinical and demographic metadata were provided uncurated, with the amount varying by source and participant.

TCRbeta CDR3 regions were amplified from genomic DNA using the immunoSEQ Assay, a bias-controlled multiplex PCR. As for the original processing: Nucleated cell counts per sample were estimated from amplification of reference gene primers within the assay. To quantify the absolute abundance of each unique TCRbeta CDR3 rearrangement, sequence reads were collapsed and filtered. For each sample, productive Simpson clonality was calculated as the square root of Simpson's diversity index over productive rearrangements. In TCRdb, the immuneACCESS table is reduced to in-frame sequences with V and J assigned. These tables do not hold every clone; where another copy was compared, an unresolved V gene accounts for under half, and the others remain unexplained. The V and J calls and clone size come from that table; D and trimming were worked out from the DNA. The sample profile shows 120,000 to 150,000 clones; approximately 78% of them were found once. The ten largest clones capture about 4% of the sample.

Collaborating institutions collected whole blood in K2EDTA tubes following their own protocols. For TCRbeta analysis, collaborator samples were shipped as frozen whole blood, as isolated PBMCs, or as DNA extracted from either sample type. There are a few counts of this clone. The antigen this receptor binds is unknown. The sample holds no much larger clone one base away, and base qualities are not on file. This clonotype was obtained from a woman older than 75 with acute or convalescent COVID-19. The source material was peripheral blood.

The DNA reads TGTGCCAGCAGTGGTCGACGGACACAGGGGTCCTCCGGGAAAACCATATATTTT. This yields the protein CASSGRRTQGSSGKTIYF. The chain uses TRBV6-1 and TRBJ1-3, with TRBD1 matching 7 junction bases. Trimming leaves V shorter by 4 bases and J shorter by 10 bases, with the junction holding 22 bases beyond the gene matches. CDR1 and CDR2 (MNHNS, SASEGT) derive from the germline V gene. The CDR3 starts with the cysteine, ends with the phenylalanine, and has 18 residues. This entry keeps only the CDR3 DNA: 54 bases, framed from base 1.